This T cell receptor beta chain was found in a study of shared clonotypes between healthy human individuals. Sequenced by immunoSEQ multiplex PCR; TCRdb stores in-frame clones only, minus some. The sample consists of approximately 2,000,000 clones, over 85% of them appearing once. A word on this clone: Antigen unknown.

Study results and limitations: Compared with memory subsets, naive subsets generally had larger estimated richness.

CD45RO-negative cells were positively selected for CCR7, leaving out terminally differentiated effector memory CD45RA+ cells. CDR3 length: 14 amino acids. CDR1 and CDR2 (germline): MNHEY, SMNVEV (reference sequence). Trimming took off 5 bases at V and 5 bases at J, with 15 bases between the two ends. The TCR comes from a man younger than 35 in good health. Some clones in this sample may be carry-over from other donors' samples. Input material: naive CD8+ T cells from PBMCs. The chain links TRBV27 to TRBJ2-5; no clear D gene. CDR3: CASSIVGMGETQYF. The DNA for the CDR3 is TGTGCCAGCAGTATCGTAGGGATGGGCGAGACCCAGTACTTC.